Following are 14 T cell receptor beta chains from one sample sequenced in a study of T cells in Graves' hyperthyroidism and ophthalmopathy. The source material, RNA transcripts, was used to amplify TCR beta CDR3 regions. First-round RT-PCR targeting the TCR CDR3 was performed with the HTBI primer set. TCRdb reprocessed the multiplex PCR reads with MiXCR, giving one entry per CDR3 protein. The table shows 390,000 or so distinct CDR3 sequences, with 14% to 15% occurring only once. Input material: blood. The receptors were sampled from a man between 18 and 29 years old with Graves' ophthalmopathy.

The gene calls are TRBV30 and TRBJ2-7; D not resolved. This CDR3 region has 13 residues. V was cut by 3 bases and J by 3 bases, with 12 bases left in between. Looked up from germline, CDR1 is GTSNPN and CDR2 is SVGIG (reference sequence). The CDR3 sequence: CAWSYGVIYEQYF. The CDR3 DNA reads as TGTGCCTGGAGCTATGGGGTGATCTACGAGCAGTACTTC.

Ten or more counts support this clonotype. The chain carries TRBV5-1 and TRBJ1-2, with D possibly matching TRBD1 (5 bases). This CDR3 comprises 16 residues. Germline CDR1 SGHRS, CDR2 YFSETQ. Trimming stripped 1 base from V and 2 bases from J, with 15 bases between. This chain's CDR3 is CASSLTTLDKNYGYTF. Here the CDR3 DNA reads TGCGCCAGCAGCTTGACTACATTGGACAAGAACTATGGCTACACCTTC. Full variable domain (remainder filled in from reference TRBV5-1 and TRBJ1-2): KAGVTQTPRYLIKTRGQQVTLSCSPISGHRSVSWYQQTPGQGLQFLFEYFSETQRNKGNFPGRFSGRQFSNSRSEMNVSTLELGDSALYLCASSLTTLDKNYGYTFGSGTRLTVV.

This clonotype was counted many times. The chain links TRBV20-1 to TRBJ1-1, with TRBD1 matching 7 bases. Looked up from germline, CDR1 is DFQATT and CDR2 is SNEGSKA (reference sequence). The V and J ends lost 2 bases and 0 bases, in that order; junction bases with no gene match: 3. This CDR3 has 14 residues. The CDR3 DNA follows: TGCAGTGCTAGATCCGGGACAGTGAACACTGAAGCTTTCTTT. Translating gives CSARSGTVNTEAFF.

In its sample, this clonotype was seen a few times. This chain connects TRBV14 to TRBJ1-3, with TRBD1 as a possible D gene (5 bases). The CDR3 length is 14 residues. Germline V gives CDR1 SGHDN, CDR2 FVKESK. V was trimmed by 1 base and J by 3 bases, leaving 7 bases between them. The CDR3 loop reads CASSQAGVGNTIYF. CDR3 nucleotides: TGTGCCAGCAGCCAAGCGGGGGTTGGAAACACCATATATTTT.

V usage is TRBV19 and J usage is TRBJ2-7, with TRBD1 identical over 7 bases. J gave up 1 base and V 9 bases, and 9 bases lay outside the gene matches. Germline V lookup: CDR1 LNHDA, CDR2 SQIVND (reference sequence). The CDR3 loop spans 14 amino acids. In nucleotides, the CDR3 is TGTGCCAGCGCGTACGGACAGGCTTCCTACGAGCAGTACTTC. Its translation is CASAYGQASYEQYF.

Ten or more counts support this clonotype. The rearrangement joins TRBV19 to TRBJ2-7; 9 bases match TRBD1. V gave up 6 bases and J gave up 3 bases; unmatched junction bases: 6. CDR1 is LNHDA, CDR2 SQIVND, per germline (reference sequence). This CDR3 comprises 14 residues. Here the CDR3 DNA reads TGTGCCAGTAGCCTCACAGGGGGCGACTACGAGCAGTACTTC. Translation: CASSLTGGDYEQYF.

This clonotype appeared a few times. The chain couples TRBV2 to TRBJ1-2, with TRBD1 matching 11 bases. The ends lost 6 bases at V and 5 bases at J; junction bases unmatched: 2. There are 13 residues in the CDR3. Germline CDR1 is SNHLY and CDR2 is FYNNEI. The CDR3 coding sequence is TGTGCCAGCAGGGGACAGGGGGGGTATGGCTACACCTTC. It specifies CASRGQGGYGYTF.

The chain combines TRBV30 with TRBJ2-5; D is perhaps TRBD1 or TRBD2 (5 bases each). The germline V gene has CDR1 GTSNPN and CDR2 SVGIG (reference sequence). The V and J ends lost 5 bases and 2 bases respectively, with 15 bases between them. The CDR3 sequence is 14 residues long. CDR3 residues: CAWGGEGSQETQYF. CDR3 sequence (DNA): TGTGCCTGGGGGGGTGAGGGGAGTCAAGAGACCCAGTACTTC.

The table lists this clonotype with a few counts. V gene TRBV6-1 combines with J gene TRBJ2-7; D not resolved. The CDR3 runs 14 residues. CDR1 is MNHNS, CDR2 SASEGT, per germline. V gave up 2 bases and J gave up 0 bases, with 8 bases separating them. The CDR3 coding sequence is TGTGCCAGCAGTGAAAACAGCCTCTCCTACGAGCAGTACTTC. Translating it yields CASSENSLSYEQYF.

This clonotype was seen more than once but under ten times. The chain carries TRBV19 and TRBJ1-5, with D perhaps TRBD1 (6 bases). Deletions cut 3 bases from V and 3 bases from J, with 15 bases between. Germline V gene sequence: CDR1 LNHDA, CDR2 SQIVND (reference sequence). This CDR3 has 16 amino acids. The CDR3 DNA reads as TGTGCCAGTAGTATGAGGGACAAACCGTTCAATCAGCCCCAGCATTTT. Residues: CASSMRDKPFNQPQHF. Full variable domain (remainder filled in from reference TRBV19 and TRBJ1-5): DGGITQSPKYLFRKEGQNVTLSCEQNLNHDAMYWYRQDPGQGLRLIYYSQIVNDFQKGDIAEGYSVSREKKESFPLTVTSAQKNPTAFYLCASSMRDKPFNQPQHFGDGTRLSIL.

The chain uses TRBV20-1 and TRBJ1-3, with TRBD1 matching over 7 bases. The CDR3 runs to 14 residues. The V and J ends lost 3 bases and 4 bases, in that order; junction bases with no gene match: 6. The germline V gene encodes CDR1 DFQATT and CDR2 SNEGSKA (reference sequence). Written as DNA, the CDR3 is TGCAGTGCTAGCCCAGGGGGGGTAGGAAACACCATATATTTT. It codes for CSASPGGVGNTIYF.

This clonotype was found a few times. The chain couples TRBV3-1 to TRBJ2-7, with 10 bases aligning to TRBD2. The CDR3 covers 15 residues. Looked up from germline, CDR1 is LGHDT and CDR2 is YNNKEL (reference sequence). V was pared by 4 bases and J by 5 bases, with 8 bases of the junction left unmatched. The CDR3 loop is CASSPRLAGTDEQYF. Written as DNA, the CDR3 is TGTGCCAGCAGCCCCCGACTAGCGGGCACCGACGAGCAGTACTTC.

The chain is built from TRBV12-3 or TRBV12-4 and TRBJ2-3; maybe TRBD2 (5 bases). Trimming took off 6 bases at V and 2 bases at J, with 6 bases between the two ends. This CDR3 contains 12 residues. The CDR3 loop is CASREDTDTQYF. The CDR3 DNA is TGTGCCAGCAGGGAGGACACAGATACGCAGTATTTT.

As concerns this clonotype: A read error is possible here, since a much larger clone lies one base away. The rearrangement joins TRBV2 to TRBJ1-4; possible D gene TRBD1, 5 bases. The V end was cut by 4 bases, the J end by 8 bases, with 14 bases between. Germline V gene data show CDR1 as SNHLY and CDR2 as FYNNEI. The CDR3 length is 14 residues. CDR3 DNA: TGTGCCAGCAGTGGCCCAGGGAACGAAGAAAAACTGTTTTTT. Protein sequence: CASSGPGNEEKLFF.